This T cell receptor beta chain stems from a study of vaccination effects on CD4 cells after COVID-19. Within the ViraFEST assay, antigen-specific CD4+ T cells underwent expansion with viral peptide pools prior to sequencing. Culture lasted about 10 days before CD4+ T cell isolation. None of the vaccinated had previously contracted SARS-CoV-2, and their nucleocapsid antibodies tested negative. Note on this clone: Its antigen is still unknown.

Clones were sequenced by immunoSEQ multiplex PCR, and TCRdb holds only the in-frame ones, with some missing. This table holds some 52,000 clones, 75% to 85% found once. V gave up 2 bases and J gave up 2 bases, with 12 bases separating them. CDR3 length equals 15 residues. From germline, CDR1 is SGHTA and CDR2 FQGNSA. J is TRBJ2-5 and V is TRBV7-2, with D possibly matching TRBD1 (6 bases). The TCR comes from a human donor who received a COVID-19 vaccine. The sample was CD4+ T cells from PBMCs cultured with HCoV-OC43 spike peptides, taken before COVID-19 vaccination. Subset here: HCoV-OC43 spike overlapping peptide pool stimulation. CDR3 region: CASSLYTGNQETQYF. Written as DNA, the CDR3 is TGTGCCAGCAGCTTATATACAGGGAATCAAGAGACCCAGTACTTC.